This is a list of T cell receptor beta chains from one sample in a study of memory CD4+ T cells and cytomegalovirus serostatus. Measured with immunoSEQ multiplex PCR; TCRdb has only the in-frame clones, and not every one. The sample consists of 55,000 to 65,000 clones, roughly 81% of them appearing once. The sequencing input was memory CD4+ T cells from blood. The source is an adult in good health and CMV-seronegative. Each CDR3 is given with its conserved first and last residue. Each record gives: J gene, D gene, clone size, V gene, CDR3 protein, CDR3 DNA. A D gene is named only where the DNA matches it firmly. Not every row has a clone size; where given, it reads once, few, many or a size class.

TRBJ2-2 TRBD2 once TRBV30 CAWHRGGLQNTGELFF TGTGCCTGGCATCGGGGGGGACTCCAGAACACCGGGGAGCTGTTTTTT
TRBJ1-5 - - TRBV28 CASSFGGAFNQPQHF TGTGCCAGCAGTTTTGGGGGGGCCTTCAATCAGCCCCAGCATTTT
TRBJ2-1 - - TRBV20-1 CSAPRYEQFF TGCAGTGCCCCCCGTTATGAGCAGTTCTTC
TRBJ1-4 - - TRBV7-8 CASSLEWRINEKLFF TGTGCCAGCAGCTTAGAATGGAGGATTAATGAAAAACTGTTTTTT
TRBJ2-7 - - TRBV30 CAWSVRWAGSYEQYF TGTGCCTGGAGTGTACGGTGGGCGGGTTCCTACGAGCAGTACTTC
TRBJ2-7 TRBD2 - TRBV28 CASSPGLAGESSYEQYF TGTGCCAGCAGTCCCGGACTAGCGGGAGAGAGCTCCTACGAGCAGTACTTC
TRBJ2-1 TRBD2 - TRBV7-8 CASSPREGYNEQFF TGTGCCAGCAGCCCGCGGGAGGGATACAATGAGCAGTTCTTC
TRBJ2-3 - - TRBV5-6 CASSLSGAGKWGTDTQYF TGTGCCAGCAGCTTGTCGGGGGCGGGGAAATGGGGGACAGATACGCAGTATTTT
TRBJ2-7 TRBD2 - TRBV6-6 CASTASGNSYEQYF TGTGCCAGCACTGCTAGCGGGAATTCCTACGAGCAGTACTTC
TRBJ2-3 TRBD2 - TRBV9 CASSVGDASGRTDTQYF TGTGCCAGCAGCGTAGGGGATGCTAGCGGGAGGACTGATACGCAGTATTTT
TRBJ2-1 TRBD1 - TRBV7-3 CASSSNHRDRVREQFF TGTGCCAGCAGCTCTAATCACCGGGACAGGGTTCGGGAGCAGTTCTTC
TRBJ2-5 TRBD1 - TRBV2 CASMDRGVETQYF TGTGCCAGCATGGACAGGGGGGTAGAGACCCAGTACTTC
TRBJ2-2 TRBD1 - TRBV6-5 CASSQQGMNTGELFF TGTGCCAGCAGCCAACAGGGGATGAACACCGGGGAGCTGTTTTTT
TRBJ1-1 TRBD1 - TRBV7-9 CASSLAGRGYTEAFF TGTGCCAGCAGCTTAGCGGGCAGGGGGTACACTGAAGCTTTCTTT
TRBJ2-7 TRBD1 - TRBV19 CASSSTGGSGEQYF TGTGCCAGTAGTTCGACAGGGGGGTCCGGCGAGCAGTACTTC
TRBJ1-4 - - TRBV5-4 CASSLVGEAANEKLFF TGTGCCAGCAGCTTGGTTGGGGAGGCGGCTAATGAAAAACTGTTTTTT
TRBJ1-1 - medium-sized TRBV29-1 CSVRLSGTEAFF TGCAGCGTTCGCCTCTCCGGCACTGAAGCTTTCTTT
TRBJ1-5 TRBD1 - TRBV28 CASSLGTGGSGSNQPQHF TGTGCCAGCAGTCTGGGCACAGGGGGCAGTGGAAGCAATCAGCCCCAGCATTTT
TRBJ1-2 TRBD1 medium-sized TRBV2 CASSGDREGYTF TGTGCCAGCAGTGGGGACAGGGAGGGCTACACCTTC
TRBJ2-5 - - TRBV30 CASTRKETQYF TGTGCCTCGACTAGGAAAGAGACCCAGTACTTC
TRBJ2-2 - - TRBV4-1 CASSHLRGVGKVSTGELFF TGCGCCAGCAGCCACCTCCGTGGGGTGGGCAAGGTCTCCACCGGGGAGCTGTTTTTT
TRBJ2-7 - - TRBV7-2 CASNPHPGYEQYF TGTGCCAGCAACCCCCACCCGGGCTACGAGCAGTACTTC
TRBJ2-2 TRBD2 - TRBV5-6 CASSPVGLAAGELFF TGTGCCAGCAGCCCGGTGGGTCTAGCGGCCGGGGAGCTGTTTTTT
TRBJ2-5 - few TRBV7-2 CASSNRAQETQYF TGTGCCAGCAGCAACAGGGCGCAAGAGACCCAGTACTTC
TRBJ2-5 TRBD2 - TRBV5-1 CASSEGLAPKGETQYF TGCGCCAGCAGCGAGGGACTAGCTCCTAAAGGGGAGACCCAGTACTTC
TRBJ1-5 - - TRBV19 CASSIRVAGPSNQPQHF TGTGCCAGTAGTATAAGAGTCGCAGGGCCGAGCAATCAGCCCCAGCATTTT
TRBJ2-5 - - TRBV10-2 CAEGPLGETQYF TGCGCCGAAGGCCCCCTAGGAGAGACCCAGTACTTC
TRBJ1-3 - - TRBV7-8 CASSLAAGTGNTIYF TGTGCCAGCAGCTTAGCCGCAGGGACTGGAAACACCATATATTTT
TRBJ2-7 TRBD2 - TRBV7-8 CASSFGTSSYEQYF TGTGCCAGCAGCTTTGGGACTAGCTCCTACGAGCAGTACTTC
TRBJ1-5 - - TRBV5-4 CASSLDGYSNQPQHF TGTGCCAGCAGCCTGGACGGTTATAGCAATCAGCCCCAGCATTTT
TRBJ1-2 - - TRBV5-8 CASSLPGNYGYTF TGTGCCAGCAGCTTGCCCGGGAACTATGGCTACACCTTC
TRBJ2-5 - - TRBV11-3 CASSPGRLEYGSGETQYF TGTGCCAGCAGCCCAGGACGACTAGAATACGGATCCGGGGAGACCCAGTACTTC
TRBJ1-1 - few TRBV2 CASRETGAGSRAFF TGTGCCAGCAGGGAGACCGGGGCTGGGAGCAGAGCTTTCTTT
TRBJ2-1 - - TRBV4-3 CASSQGGVNEQFF TGCGCCAGCAGCCAAGGGGGGGTCAATGAGCAGTTCTTC
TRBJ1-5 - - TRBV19 CASSNFGGSNQPQHF TGTGCCAGTAGTAATTTCGGGGGTAGCAATCAGCCCCAGCATTTT
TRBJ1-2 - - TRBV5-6 CASSFPQTGHGYTF TGTGCCAGCAGCTTTCCACAAACAGGGCATGGCTACACCTTC
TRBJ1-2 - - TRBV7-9 CASSLAGRWSDGYTF TGTGCCAGCAGCTTAGCGGGGAGGTGGTCTGATGGCTACACCTTC
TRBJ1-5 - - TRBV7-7 CASSSGENQPQHF TGTGCTAGCAGCTCGGGGGAGAATCAGCCCCAGCATTTT
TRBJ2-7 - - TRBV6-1 CASSEVGKTYEQYF TGTGCCAGCAGTGAAGTCGGCAAAACCTACGAGCAGTACTTC
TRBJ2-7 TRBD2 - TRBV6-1 CASSFRTSGSGEQYF TGTGCCAGCAGTTTTCGGACTAGCGGGAGCGGAGAGCAGTACTTC
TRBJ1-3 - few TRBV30 CAWRTWGGSSGNTIYF TGTGCCTGGAGGACGTGGGGGGGATCATCAGGAAACACCATATATTTT
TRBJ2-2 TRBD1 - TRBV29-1 CSVLRTGTGELFF TGCAGCGTCTTAAGGACAGGGACCGGGGAGCTGTTTTTT
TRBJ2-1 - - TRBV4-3 CASSQDFALGEQFF TGCGCCAGCAGCCAAGATTTTGCCCTAGGTGAGCAGTTCTTC
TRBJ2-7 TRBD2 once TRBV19 CASSRTSANYEQYF TGTGCCAGTAGTCGCACTAGCGCTAACTACGAGCAGTACTTC
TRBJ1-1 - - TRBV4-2 CASTPQARNTEAFF TGTGCCAGTACCCCACAAGCGAGGAACACTGAAGCTTTCTTT
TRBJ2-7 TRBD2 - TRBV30 CAWDTGRGGNMQYF TGTGCCTGGGATACAGGACGGGGGGGGAATATGCAGTACTTC